This T cell receptor beta chain comes out of a study of CD8 T cells in ankylosing spondylitis (TCRdb year 2017). Concerning the study at large: T cell receptor beta repertoires were profiled in healthy donors and ankylosing spondylitis patients so that disease-linked TCR variants could be found. The full study cohort comprised about 23 ankylosing spondylitis patients and over 95 healthy donors. Samples of peripheral blood were taken, and for ankylosing spondylitis patients, synovial fluid was collected as well.

This clonotype came up many times. Its recognized antigen is unknown. There are no base qualities to consult, and no much larger clone falls within one base. The sequencing machine was an Illumina HiSeq 2500. TCR beta libraries were prepared by quantitative 5'-RACE with molecular barcodes. The authors processed their data as follows. A new computational method, built on a probabilistic model of VDJ rearrangement, was used to identify disease-linked TCR variants. The public reads were reprocessed in TCRdb via fastp at Q25 and MiXCR, keeping in-frame beta chains. CDR3 protein sequences are deduplicated, and each keeps its most common genes and DNA. TCRdb, not the authors, supplied the V and J calls. In all, the sample holds around 32,000 distinct CDR3 sequences, and 7.2% of those were seen once. The top ten hold roughly a tenth of the sample. From the germline V gene (reference sequence), CDR1 is DFQATT and CDR2 is SNEGSKA. Spanning cysteine to phenylalanine, the CDR3 consists of 13 amino acids. Only the CDR3 region is kept as DNA, spanning 39 bases read in frame from base 1. Germline trimming: 5 bases from V, 1 base from J; junction bases outside gene matches: 3.

Study-level results and caveats: Some motif variants had previously been reported in the synovial fluid and blood of reactive arthritis patients, which suggests shared mechanisms of disease initiation. In peripheral blood, the disease-linked clones were found at relatively low frequencies and had a CD8+ phenotype. The disease-linked clones were reported as significantly enriched in matched synovial fluid samples from ankylosing spondylitis patients. Blood from ankylosing spondylitis patients appeared to be characterized by a TCR beta motif composed of roughly eight highly homologous amino acid variants.

This receptor was obtained from a male donor with ankylosing spondylitis or in good health (not recorded which). The sequence joins TRBV20-1 to TRBJ2-5; 8 middle bases align to TRBD2. The sequenced sample consisted of blood, either unsorted or a sorted T cell fraction (not recorded which). The nucleotide sequence is TGCAGTGCTGGTAGCGGGGCCCAAGAGACCCAGTACTTC. The translation is CSAGSGAQETQYF.